The 20 T cell receptor beta chains listed next were all sequenced from one sample in a study of cytomegalovirus exposure and HLA in healthy donors. With 60 Vbeta and 13 Jbeta primers, the PCR was carried out. Data came from immunoSEQ multiplex PCR; TCRdb stores just in-frame clones and leaves some out. The data contain approximately 150,000 clones, 79% of them singletons. The sequencing sample was made of PBMCs. These receptors came from a human donor in good health.

The chain joins TRBV13 to TRBJ2-1; a possible D gene is TRBD2 (6 bases). Per the germline V gene, CDR1 is PRHDT and CDR2 is FYEKMQ (reference sequence). V lost 5 bases to trimming and J lost 3 bases, with 14 bases between them. This CDR3 is built from 15 residues. The CDR3 sequence: CASSLIAEIYNEQFF. CDR3 coding DNA: TGTGCCAGCAGCCTAATAGCGGAGATCTACAATGAGCAGTTCTTC.

The chain couples TRBV27 to TRBJ2-5; 8 nucleotides align to TRBD1. V shed 3 bases, J shed 1 base, and the junction held 1 base outside the gene matches. Germline assignment: CDR1 MNHEY and CDR2 SMNVEV (reference sequence). The CDR3 length is 14 residues. CDR3 DNA: TGTGCCAGCAGTTTTACAGGGGGCCAAGAGACCCAGTACTTC. Its protein is CASSFTGGQETQYF.

This chain uses TRBV28 with TRBJ2-7; 12 nucleotides match TRBD2. V was clipped by 7 bases and J by 2 bases; unmatched bases: 6. CDR3 length equals 15 residues. Germline loops: CDR1 MDHEN, CDR2 SYDVKM. CDR3 nucleotide sequence: TGTGCCAGCACCCTAGGACTAGCGGGGACCTACGAGCAGTACTTC. The encoded protein is CASTLGLAGTYEQYF.

The J gene is TRBJ2-7, the V gene TRBV7-3, with 7 bases that match TRBD2. This CDR3 comprises 14 residues. Germline V CDR1 and CDR2: SGHTA, FQGTGA. Trimming removed 5 bases from V and 0 bases from J; junction bases left unmatched: 4. The CDR3 DNA sequence: TGTGCCAGCAGCCCCGGGGGGAGCTCCTACGAGCAGTACTTC. It translates to CASSPGGSSYEQYF. The entire variable domain, with the rest obtained from reference TRBV7-3 and TRBJ2-7, is as follows: GAGVSQTPSNKVTEKGKYVELRCDPISGHTALYWYRQSLGQGPEFLIYFQGTGAADDSGLPNDRFFAVRPEGSVSTLKIQRTERGDSAVYLCASSPGGSSYEQYFGPGTRLTVT.

The chain has TRBV29-1 and TRBJ2-7; TRBD2 might be the D (5 bases). The CDR3 runs 13 residues. The V gene's germline CDR1 is SQVTM and CDR2 ANQGSEA. V was trimmed by 7 bases and J by 1 base, leaving 14 bases between them. CDR3 bases: TGCAGCGCCCCCGAGTCGGGATCCTACGAGCAGTACTTC. It translates to CSAPESGSYEQYF.

This clone was seen only a few times. The chain combines TRBV12-5 with TRBJ2-1; D not resolved. Germline loops: CDR1 LGHNT, CDR2 FRNRAP. Deletions cut 6 bases from V and 8 bases from J, with 11 bases between. This CDR3 has 12 residues. In nucleotides, the CDR3 is TGTGCTAGTGGCACATCACGATATGAGCAGTTCTTC. This translates into CASGTSRYEQFF.

The chain has TRBV7-9 and TRBJ1-1, with D uncertain. This CDR3 has 14 residues. V dropped 4 bases and J dropped 3 bases, with 12 bases sitting between them. Germline V gene lookup returns CDR1 SEHNR and CDR2 FQNEAQ (reference sequence). The CDR3 loop reads CASSSFPRDTEAFF. The CDR3 coding sequence is TGTGCCAGCAGCTCATTTCCGAGGGACACTGAAGCTTTCTTT.

This chain connects TRBV5-6 to TRBJ1-1; no clear D. Germline CDR1 SGHDT, CDR2 YYEEEE. The V and J ends lost 0 bases and 7 bases respectively, with 4 bases between them. The CDR3 has 11 amino acids. For the CDR3, the DNA is TGTGCCAGCAGCTTGGGCGGTGAAGCTTTCTTT. Translating it yields CASSLGGEAFF.

The chain carries TRBV4-2 and TRBJ2-1, with 9 bases that match TRBD2. Germline CDR1 is LGHNA and CDR2 is YNFKEQ. The CDR3 has 16 amino acids. J was trimmed by 7 bases and V by 1 base; bases with no gene match: 8. CDR3 loop: CASSQGGRGGRNEQFF. CDR3 DNA sequence: TGTGCCAGCAGCCAAGGGGGGCGGGGGGGCCGTAATGAGCAGTTCTTC.

V usage is TRBV19 and J usage is TRBJ2-6, with D possibly TRBD1 on 5 matching bases. Germline loops: CDR1 LNHDA, CDR2 SQIVND (reference sequence). V lost 2 bases and J 0 bases, leaving 14 bases between the germline ends. The CDR3 totals 18 residues. The CDR3 DNA sequence: TGTGCCAGTAGTATAATCCTGGGTGACAGCTCTGGGGCCAACGTCCTGACTTTC. This sequence encodes CASSIILGDSSGANVLTF.

The rearrangement joins TRBV5-4 to TRBJ2-7; tentative D call: TRBD2 (5 bases). This CDR3 has 15 amino acids. Between the trimmed V and J ends, which lost 4 bases and 2 bases, there was a span of 16 bases. CDR1 SGHNT and CDR2 YYREEE come from the germline V gene (reference sequence). CDR3 sequence: CASSPRASGTYEQYF. Here the CDR3 DNA reads TGTGCCAGCAGCCCGAGGGCCAGCGGCACCTACGAGCAGTACTTC.

This rearrangement joins TRBV5-1 to TRBJ2-7, with TRBD2 matching over 7 bases. The germline V gene has CDR1 SGHRS and CDR2 YFSETQ. CDR3 length: 15 residues. Trimming took 5 bases from V and 0 from J; bases not matched to a gene: 8. In nucleotides, the CDR3 is TGCGCCAGCAGGGCCCTAGCGGCCAGCTCCTACGAGCAGTACTTC. It translates to CASRALAASSYEQYF.

The chain carries TRBV28 and TRBJ2-3; 12 bases are a match to TRBD2. This CDR3 contains 15 residues. The germline CDR1 and CDR2 sequences are MDHEN and SYDVKM. Trimming cost V 6 bases and J 4 bases; bases outside gene matches: 5. This chain's CDR3 is CASSQTSGSPDTQYF. CDR3 nucleotides: TGTGCCAGCAGCCAGACTAGCGGGAGTCCAGATACGCAGTATTTT.

This clone was counted only a few times. The rearrangement uses TRBV19 and TRBJ2-1, with TRBD1 identical over 9 bases. Losses at the gene ends were 4 bases for V and 3 bases for J; bases not matched to a gene: 10. CDR1 is LNHDA and CDR2 is SQIVND in the germline V gene (reference sequence). The CDR3 sequence is 17 residues long. The CDR3 loop reads CASSRTGQGTGYNEQFF. In nucleotides, the CDR3 is TGTGCCAGTAGTAGGACGGGACAGGGAACGGGCTACAATGAGCAGTTCTTC.

The chain joins TRBV5-4 to TRBJ2-3; D not resolved. Germline values: CDR1 SGHNT, CDR2 YYREEE (reference sequence). This CDR3 is 13 amino acids long. With 9 bases removed from V and 4 bases from J, the gap between germline ends came to 15 bases. The CDR3 DNA reads TGTGCCATCCGCACCCACGGGTCAGATACGCAGTATTTT. It encodes CAIRTHGSDTQYF.

This rearrangement joins TRBV4-1 to TRBJ2-1; 7 nucleotides line up with TRBD2. This CDR3 region has 14 residues. The V and J ends lost 4 bases and 4 bases, in that order; junction bases with no gene match: 4. The germline V gene has CDR1 MGHRA and CDR2 YSYEKL. In nucleotides, the CDR3 is TGCGCCAGCAGCCCCGAAGCGGGATACAATGAGCAGTTCTTC. Translating it yields CASSPEAGYNEQFF.

The chain uses TRBV28 and TRBJ2-7; 13 positions match TRBD2. J lost 4 bases, V lost 3 bases, and 3 bases had no gene match. Germline CDR1 reads MDHEN; CDR2 reads SYDVKM. The CDR3 extends over 15 amino acids. The CDR3 reads CASSLGLAGRYEQYF. CDR3 coding DNA: TGTGCCAGCAGTTTGGGACTAGCGGGGAGATACGAGCAGTACTTC.

CDR3 residues: CASSLQDRPSGNTIYF. The CDR3 nucleotides are TGTGCCAGCAGTTTACAAGACAGACCCTCTGGAAACACCATATATTTT. The chain recombines TRBV28 with TRBJ1-3; a weak D match, TRBD1 (5 bases). This CDR3 has 16 amino acids. Germline values: CDR1 MDHEN, CDR2 SYDVKM. The V gene lost 2 bases and the J gene lost 0 bases, with 11 bases spanning the gap.

The chain links TRBV30 to TRBJ2-7, with D perhaps TRBD1 (6 bases). This CDR3 contains 14 residues. The germline V and J ends were trimmed by 1 base and 6 bases, with 16 bases remaining between them. CDR1 and CDR2 (germline): GTSNPN, SVGIG (reference sequence). CDR3 nucleotides: TGTGCCTGGAGTGGGGACACCCGGGCGGGCGAGCAGTACTTC. Its protein product is CAWSGDTRAGEQYF.

This chain uses TRBV2 with TRBJ2-7; tentative D call: TRBD1 (6 bases). The CDR3 is made up of 18 amino acids. Germline V lookup: CDR1 SNHLY, CDR2 FYNNEI. The V end was cut by 5 bases, the J end by 6 bases, with 29 bases between. CDR3 region: CASSPRLTGLRGRVEQYF. The CDR3 bases are TGTGCCAGCAGTCCCCGCTTAACAGGGTTACGAGGTCGGGTCGAGCAGTACTTC.